This TCR beta chain was identified during a study of T cells in Graves' hyperthyroidism and ophthalmopathy. The CDR3 consists of 16 residues. Germline assignment: CDR1 SGHRS and CDR2 YFSETQ. TCR beta CDR3 regions were amplified from RNA. An initial round of RT-PCR targeting the TCR CDR3 relied on the HTBI primer set. TCRdb fed the multiplex PCR reads into MiXCR, producing one record per CDR3 protein. Of around 240,000 distinct CDR3 sequences in the sample, about 15% were seen once. PBMCs were sourced from approximately 9 ml fresh peripheral blood. Material for sequencing was blood. This sequence originates from a middle-aged woman with Graves' hyperthyroidism that later progressed to Graves' ophthalmopathy. V is TRBV5-1 and J is TRBJ2-3; D perhaps matches TRBD1 (5 bases). The tail of the sequence fits TRBJ1-5 better, so the J call may be wrong. The CDR3 DNA reads as TGCGCCAGCAGCCCGGCCAGGGTTCTATTGGCAGATACGCAGCATTTT. Protein: CASSPARVLLADTQHF.